This TCR beta chain was documented in a study of cytomegalovirus exposure and HLA in healthy donors. Clones were sequenced by immunoSEQ multiplex PCR, and TCRdb holds only the in-frame ones, with some missing. This sample has around 300,000 clones, with around 85% found just once. The source material was PBMCs. This sequence was found in a woman aged 18-29 years in good health and CMV-seronegative.

CDR3 region: CASSDFSGQFNYGYTF. The CDR3 DNA sequence: TGTGCCAGCAGTGATTTCTCGGGACAGTTCAACTATGGCTACACCTTC. The chain is built from TRBV25-1 and TRBJ1-2; 7 bases are a match to TRBD1. CDR3 length: 16 amino acids. From germline, CDR1 is MGHDK and CDR2 SYGVNS. J was trimmed by 2 bases and V by 3 bases; bases with no gene match: 9.